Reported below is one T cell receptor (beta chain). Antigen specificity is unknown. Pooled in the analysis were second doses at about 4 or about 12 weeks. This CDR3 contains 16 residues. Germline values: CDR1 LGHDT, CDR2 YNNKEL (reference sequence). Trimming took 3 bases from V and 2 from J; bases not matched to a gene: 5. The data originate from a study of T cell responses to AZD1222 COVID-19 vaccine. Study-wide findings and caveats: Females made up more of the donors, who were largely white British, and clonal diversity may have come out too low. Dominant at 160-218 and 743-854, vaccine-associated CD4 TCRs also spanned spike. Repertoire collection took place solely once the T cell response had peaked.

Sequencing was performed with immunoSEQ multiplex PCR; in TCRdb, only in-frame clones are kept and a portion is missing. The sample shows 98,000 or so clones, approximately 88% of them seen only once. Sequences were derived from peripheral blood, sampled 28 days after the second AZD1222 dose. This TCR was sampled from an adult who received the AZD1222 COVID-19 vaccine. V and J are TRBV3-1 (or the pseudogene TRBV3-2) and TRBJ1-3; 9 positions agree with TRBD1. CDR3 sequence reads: CASSQGQGTAGNTIYF. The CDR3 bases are TGTGCCAGCAGCCAGGGACAGGGTACCGCTGGAAACACCATATATTTT.